What follows is one T cell receptor (beta chain) and its context. Its antigen remains unknown. This sample was included in a study of CD4+ T cells in melanoma. Notes on the study in general: A reported correlation linked neoantigen-specific CD4+ T cells to CD8+, macrophage and B cell function. In melanoma, neoantigen-specific CD4+ T cells reportedly differed in differentiation state.

The protocol was immunoSEQ multiplex PCR, while the TCRdb copy is restricted to in-frame clones and leaves out a portion. The table records about 140,000 clones, 80% to 95% of them present only once. Trimming removed 5 bases at V and 7 bases at J, with 9 bases between. Germline-derived CDR1 and CDR2 are SGHTS and YDEGEE. The CDR3 extends over 11 amino acids. The chain employs TRBV5-8 and TRBJ1-2; D uncertain. This clonotype was obtained from a human donor with melanoma. The CDR3 loop is CASRRALGYTF. The CDR3 DNA is TGTGCCAGCAGAAGGGCCCTTGGCTACACCTTC.